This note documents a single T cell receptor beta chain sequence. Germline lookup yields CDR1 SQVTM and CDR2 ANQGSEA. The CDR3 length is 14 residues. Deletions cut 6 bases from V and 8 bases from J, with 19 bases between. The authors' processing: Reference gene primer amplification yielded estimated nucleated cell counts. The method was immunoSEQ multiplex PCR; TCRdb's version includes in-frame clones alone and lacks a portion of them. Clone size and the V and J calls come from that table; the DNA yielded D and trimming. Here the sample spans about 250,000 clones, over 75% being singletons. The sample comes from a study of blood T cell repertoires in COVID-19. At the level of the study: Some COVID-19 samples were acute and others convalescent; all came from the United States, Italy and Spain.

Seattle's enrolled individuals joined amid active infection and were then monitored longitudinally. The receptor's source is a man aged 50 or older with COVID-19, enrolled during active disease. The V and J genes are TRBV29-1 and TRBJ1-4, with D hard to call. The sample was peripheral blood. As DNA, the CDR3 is TGCAGCGTACGGTATTCAGGCAGTTTCGAAAAACTGTTTTTT. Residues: CSVRYSGSFEKLFF.